This T cell receptor beta chain was identified in a study of T cells after yellow fever vaccination. Study context: SMART-Seq v4 Ultra Low Input served to prepare low-cell-number fractions.

Regarding this clonotype: No antigen is known for it.

Study conclusions and caveats: Clonotypes appearing in both CD4 and CD8 compartments existed, and their share was small.

CDR1 is MNHEY and CDR2 is SVGAGI in the germline V gene. Losses at the gene ends were 0 bases for V and 6 bases for J; bases not matched to a gene: 5. This CDR3 region has 15 residues. TCRdb reprocessed the 5' RACE reads with MiXCR, giving one entry per CDR3 protein. The table has some 550,000 distinct CDR3 sequences, roughly a fifth seen once. V usage is TRBV6-5 and J usage is TRBJ2-7; TRBD1 matches 10 bases. This TCR was sampled from a man aged 25-45 years who received the YFV17D yellow fever vaccine. Material: PBMCs, obtained 15 days after the yellow fever booster vaccination. The CDR3 DNA reads as TGTGCCAGCAGTTACTCCGGGACAGGGGTTTCCGAGCAGTACTTC. Translation gives CASSYSGTGVSEQYF.